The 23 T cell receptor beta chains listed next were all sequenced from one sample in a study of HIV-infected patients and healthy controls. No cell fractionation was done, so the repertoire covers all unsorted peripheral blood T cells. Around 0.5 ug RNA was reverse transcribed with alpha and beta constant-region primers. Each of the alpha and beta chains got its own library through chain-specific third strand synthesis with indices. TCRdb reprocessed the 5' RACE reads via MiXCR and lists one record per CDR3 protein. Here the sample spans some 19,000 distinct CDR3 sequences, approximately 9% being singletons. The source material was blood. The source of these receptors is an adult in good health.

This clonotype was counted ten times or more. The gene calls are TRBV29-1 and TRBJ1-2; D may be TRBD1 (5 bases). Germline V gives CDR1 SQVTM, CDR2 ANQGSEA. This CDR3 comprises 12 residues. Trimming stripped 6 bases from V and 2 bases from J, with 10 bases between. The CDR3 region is CSVIQENYGYTF. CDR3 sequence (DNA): TGCAGCGTAATACAGGAAAACTATGGCTACACCTTC.

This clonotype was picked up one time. In DNA form, the CDR3 reads TGTGCCAGTAGCCCGAGAAGAGCTAATGAGCAGTTCTTC. Protein sequence: CASSPRRANEQFF. The J gene is TRBJ2-1, the V gene TRBV19; D is unclear. The CDR3 runs to 13 residues. The germline gives CDR1 LNHDA, CDR2 SQIVND (reference sequence). The V gene lost 6 bases and the J gene lost 7 bases, with 13 bases spanning the gap. Looking up the rest from reference TRBV19 and TRBJ2-1 gives the full variable domain: DGGITQSPKYLFRKEGQNVTLSCEQNLNHDAMYWYRQDPGQGLRLIYYSQIVNDFQKGDIAEGYSVSREKKESFPLTVTSAQKNPTAFYLCASSPRRANEQFFGPGTRLTVL.

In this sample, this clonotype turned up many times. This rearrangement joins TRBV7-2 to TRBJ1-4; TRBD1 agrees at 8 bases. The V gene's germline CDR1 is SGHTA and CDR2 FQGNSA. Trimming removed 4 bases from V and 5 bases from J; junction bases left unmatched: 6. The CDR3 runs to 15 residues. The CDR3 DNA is TGTGCCAGCAGCTCCGCAGGGGGCGGGAATGAAAAACTGTTTTTT. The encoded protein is CASSSAGGGNEKLFF.

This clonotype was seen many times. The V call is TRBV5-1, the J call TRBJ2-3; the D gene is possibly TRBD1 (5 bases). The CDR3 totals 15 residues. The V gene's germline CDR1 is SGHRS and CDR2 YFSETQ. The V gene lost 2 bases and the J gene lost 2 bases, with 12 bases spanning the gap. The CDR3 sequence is CASSFSGIDTDTQYF. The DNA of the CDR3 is TGCGCCAGCAGCTTTTCAGGGATAGACACAGATACGCAGTATTTT.

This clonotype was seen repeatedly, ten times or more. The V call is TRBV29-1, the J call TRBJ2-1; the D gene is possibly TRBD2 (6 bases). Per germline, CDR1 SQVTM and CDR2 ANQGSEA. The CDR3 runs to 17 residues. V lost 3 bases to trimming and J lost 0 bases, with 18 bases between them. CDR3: CSVDGTRASSSYNEQFF. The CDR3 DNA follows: TGCAGCGTTGACGGGACTCGAGCCTCGAGCTCCTACAATGAGCAGTTCTTC.

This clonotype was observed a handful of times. The CDR3 spells CASSLLNQETQYF. CDR3 nucleotides: TGTGCCAGCAGCTTACTAAACCAAGAGACCCAGTACTTC. The chain carries TRBV11-1 and TRBJ2-5; D not certain. Germline CDR1 reads SGHAT; CDR2 reads FQDESV (reference sequence). The CDR3 contains 13 residues. Trimming took 2 bases from V and 0 from J, leaving 4 bases between them.

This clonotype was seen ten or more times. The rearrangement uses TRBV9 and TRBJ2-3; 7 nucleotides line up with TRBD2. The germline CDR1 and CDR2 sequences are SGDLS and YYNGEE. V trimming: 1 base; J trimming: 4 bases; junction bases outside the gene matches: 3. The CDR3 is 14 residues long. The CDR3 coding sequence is TGTGCCAGCAGCGTACGGCTAGCGGCAGATACGCAGTATTTT. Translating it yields CASSVRLAADTQYF.

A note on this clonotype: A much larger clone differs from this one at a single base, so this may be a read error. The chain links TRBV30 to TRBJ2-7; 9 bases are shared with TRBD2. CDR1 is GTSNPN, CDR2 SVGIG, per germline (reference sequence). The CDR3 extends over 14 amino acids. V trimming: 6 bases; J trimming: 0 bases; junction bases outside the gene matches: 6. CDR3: CACPSSGSSYEQYF. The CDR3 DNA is TGTGCCTGCCCAAGTAGCGGGAGCTCCTACGAGCAGTACTTC. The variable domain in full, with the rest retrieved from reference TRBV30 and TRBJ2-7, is SQTIHQWPATLVQPVGSPLSLECTVEGTSNPNLYWYRQAAGRGLQLLFYSVGIGQISSEVPQNLSASRPQDRQFILSSKKLLLSDSGFYLCACPSSGSSYEQYFGPGTRLTVT.

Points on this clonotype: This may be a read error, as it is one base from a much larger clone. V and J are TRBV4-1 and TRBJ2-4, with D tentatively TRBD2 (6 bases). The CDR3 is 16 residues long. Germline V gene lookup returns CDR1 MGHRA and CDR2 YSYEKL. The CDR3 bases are TGCGCCAGCAGCCCACACAGAATACTAGCCAAAAACATTCAGAACTTC. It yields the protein CASSPHRILAKNIQNF.

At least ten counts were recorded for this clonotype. Here the CDR3 DNA reads TGTGCCAGCAGCTTTCTCGCGGAGCCCACAGATACGCAGTATTTT. Translation gives CASSFLAEPTDTQYF. V is TRBV7-2 and J is TRBJ2-3; unclear D gene. This CDR3 has 15 residues. The V end lost 3 bases, the J end lost 2 bases, and 12 bases lay between the germline ends. Germline V gene lookup returns CDR1 SGHTA and CDR2 FQGNSA.

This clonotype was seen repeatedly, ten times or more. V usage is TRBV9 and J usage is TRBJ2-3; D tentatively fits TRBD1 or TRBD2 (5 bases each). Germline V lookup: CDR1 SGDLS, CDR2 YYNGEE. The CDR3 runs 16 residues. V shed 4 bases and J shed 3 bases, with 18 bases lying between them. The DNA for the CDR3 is TGTGCCAGCAGCCTAGCCGGGACCGAGACTACAGATACGCAGTATTTT. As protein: CASSLAGTETTDTQYF. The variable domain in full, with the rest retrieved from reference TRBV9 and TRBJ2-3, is DSGVTQTPKHLITATGQRVTLRCSPRSGDLSVYWYQQSLDQGLQFLIQYYNGEERAKGNILERFSAQQFPDLHSELNLSSLELGDSALYFCASSLAGTETTDTQYFGPGTRLTVL.

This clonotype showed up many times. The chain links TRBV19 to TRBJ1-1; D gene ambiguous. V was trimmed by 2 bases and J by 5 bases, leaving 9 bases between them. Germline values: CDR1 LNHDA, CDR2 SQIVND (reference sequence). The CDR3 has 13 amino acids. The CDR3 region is CASSISDWTEAFF. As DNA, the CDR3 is TGTGCCAGTAGTATATCGGATTGGACTGAAGCTTTCTTT.

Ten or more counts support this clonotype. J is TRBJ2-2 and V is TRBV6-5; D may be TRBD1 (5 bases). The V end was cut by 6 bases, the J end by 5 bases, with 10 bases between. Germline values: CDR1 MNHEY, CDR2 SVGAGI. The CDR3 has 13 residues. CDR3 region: CASSKQVTGELFF. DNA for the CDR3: TGTGCCAGCAGCAAACAGGTTACCGGGGAGCTGTTTTTT.

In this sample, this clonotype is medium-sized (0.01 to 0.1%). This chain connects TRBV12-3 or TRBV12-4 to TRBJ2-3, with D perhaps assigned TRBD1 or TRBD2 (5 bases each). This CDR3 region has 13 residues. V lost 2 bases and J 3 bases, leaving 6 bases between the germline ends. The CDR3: CASSLWGTDTQYF. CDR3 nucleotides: TGTGCCAGCAGTTTATGGGGGACAGATACGCAGTATTTT.

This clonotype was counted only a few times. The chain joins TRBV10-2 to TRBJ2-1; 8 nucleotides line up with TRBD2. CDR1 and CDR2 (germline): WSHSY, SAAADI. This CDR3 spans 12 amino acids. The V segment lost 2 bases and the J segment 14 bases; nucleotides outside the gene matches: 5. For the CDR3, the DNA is TGCGCCAGCAGTGAGGCGGGGGGAGGGGAGTTCTTC. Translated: CASSEAGGGEFF.

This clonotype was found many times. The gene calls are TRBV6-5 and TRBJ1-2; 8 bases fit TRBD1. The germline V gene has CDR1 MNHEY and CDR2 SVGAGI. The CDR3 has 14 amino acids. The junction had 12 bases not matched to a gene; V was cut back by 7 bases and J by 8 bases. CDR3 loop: CASTQPGQGGGYTF. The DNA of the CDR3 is TGTGCCAGCACCCAACCAGGACAGGGAGGAGGCTACACCTTC.

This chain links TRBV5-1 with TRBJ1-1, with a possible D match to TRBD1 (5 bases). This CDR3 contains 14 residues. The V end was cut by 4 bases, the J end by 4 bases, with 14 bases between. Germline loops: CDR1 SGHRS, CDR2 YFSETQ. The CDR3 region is CASSIGVGSTEAFF. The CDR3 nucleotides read TGCGCCAGCAGCATAGGGGTGGGGAGCACTGAAGCTTTCTTT.

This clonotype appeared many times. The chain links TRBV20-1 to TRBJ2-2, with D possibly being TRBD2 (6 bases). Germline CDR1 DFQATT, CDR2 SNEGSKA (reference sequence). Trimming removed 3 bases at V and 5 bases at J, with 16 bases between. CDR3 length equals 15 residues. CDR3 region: CSARLGVADTGELFF. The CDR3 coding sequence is TGCAGTGCTAGGTTAGGGGTAGCGGATACCGGGGAGCTGTTTTTT.

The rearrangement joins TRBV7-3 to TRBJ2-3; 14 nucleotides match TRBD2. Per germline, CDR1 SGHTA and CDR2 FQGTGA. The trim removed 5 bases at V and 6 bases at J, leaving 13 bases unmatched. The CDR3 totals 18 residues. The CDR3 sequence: CASSPLKGLAGGSDTQYF. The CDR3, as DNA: TGTGCCAGCAGCCCCCTAAAAGGACTAGCGGGGGGCTCGGATACGCAGTATTTT.

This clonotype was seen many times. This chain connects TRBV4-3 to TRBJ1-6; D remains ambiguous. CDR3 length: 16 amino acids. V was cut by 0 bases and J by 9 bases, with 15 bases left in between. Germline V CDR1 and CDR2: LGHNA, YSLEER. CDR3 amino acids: CASSQEIVLSGSPLHF. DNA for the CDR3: TGCGCCAGCAGCCAAGAGATAGTCCTAAGTGGTTCACCCCTCCACTTT.

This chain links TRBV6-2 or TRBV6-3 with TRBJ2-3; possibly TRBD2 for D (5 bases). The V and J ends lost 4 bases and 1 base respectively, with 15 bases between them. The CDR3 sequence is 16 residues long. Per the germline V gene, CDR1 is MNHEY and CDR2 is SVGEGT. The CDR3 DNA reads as TGTGCCAGCAGTTTCGGAAGGGCGGGTCGCACAGATACGCAGTATTTT. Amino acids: CASSFGRAGRTDTQYF.

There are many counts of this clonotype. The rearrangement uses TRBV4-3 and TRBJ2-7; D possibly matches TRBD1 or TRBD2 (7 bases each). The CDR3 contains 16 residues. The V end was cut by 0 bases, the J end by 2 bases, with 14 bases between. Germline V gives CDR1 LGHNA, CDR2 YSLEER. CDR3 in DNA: TGCGCCAGCAGCCAAGATCAGGGGGGGTACCCCTACGAGCAGTACTTC. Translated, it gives CASSQDQGGYPYEQYF.

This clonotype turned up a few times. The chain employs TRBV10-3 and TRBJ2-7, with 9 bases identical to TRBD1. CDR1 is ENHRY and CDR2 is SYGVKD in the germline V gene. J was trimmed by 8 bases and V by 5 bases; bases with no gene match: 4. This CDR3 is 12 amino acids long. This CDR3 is CAISMDRGKQYF. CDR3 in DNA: TGTGCCATCAGTATGGACAGGGGAAAGCAGTACTTC.